This TCR beta chain was identified during a study of CD8 T cells in ankylosing spondylitis. The study's findings and limits: Apparently characteristic of ankylosing spondylitis blood was a TCR beta motif (about eight highly homologous variants). Reportedly, significant enrichment of disease-linked clones occurred in matched ankylosing spondylitis synovial fluid.

About this clonotype: Its antigen remains unknown.

Molecular-barcoded quantitative 5'-RACE produced these TCR beta libraries. Each CDR3 protein is one row after TCRdb ran MiXCR on the 5' RACE reads. The table shows fewer than 400,000 distinct CDR3 sequences, with approximately 8.2% occurring only once. The sequence was obtained from a male donor with ankylosing spondylitis. Material for sequencing was blood, either unsorted or a sorted T cell fraction (not recorded which).

The CDR3 bases are TGTGCCAGCGTAACAGGGGGTACCCGTGAAGCTTTCTTT. Its translation is CASVTGGTREAFF. V is TRBV6-1 and J is TRBJ1-1; 8 bases are a match to TRBD1. CDR3 length equals 13 residues. Germline CDR1 is MNHNS and CDR2 is SASEGT. Trimming at V came to 8 bases and at J to 7 bases, leaving 9 bases not matched to a gene.